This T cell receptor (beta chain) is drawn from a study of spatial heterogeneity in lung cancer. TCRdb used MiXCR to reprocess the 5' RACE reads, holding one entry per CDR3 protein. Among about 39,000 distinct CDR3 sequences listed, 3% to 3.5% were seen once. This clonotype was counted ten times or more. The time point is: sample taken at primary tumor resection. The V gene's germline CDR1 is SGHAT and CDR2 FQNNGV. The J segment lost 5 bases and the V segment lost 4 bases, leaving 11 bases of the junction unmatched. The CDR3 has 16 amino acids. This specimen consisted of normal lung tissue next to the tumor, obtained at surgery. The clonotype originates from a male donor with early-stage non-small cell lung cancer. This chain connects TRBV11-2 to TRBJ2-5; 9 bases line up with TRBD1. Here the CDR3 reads CASSSATGGVGETQYF. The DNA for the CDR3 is TGTGCCAGCAGCTCCGCGACAGGGGGGGTCGGGGAGACCCAGTACTTC.